The clone carrying this T cell receptor (beta chain) was seen more than once but under ten times. Its antigen is currently unknown. The data are from a study of CD8 T cells in ankylosing spondylitis. V lost 1 base, J lost 2 bases, and 11 bases lay in between. The CDR3 contains 15 residues. Germline V gene lookup returns CDR1 SGHTA and CDR2 FQGNSA. Using its own MiXCR run on the 5' RACE reads, TCRdb lists one record per CDR3 protein. Here the sample spans fewer than 250,000 distinct CDR3 sequences, roughly 10% being singletons. Points from the study as a whole: Reportedly, matched ankylosing spondylitis synovial fluid was significantly enriched for disease-linked clones. Disease-linked clones had a CD8+ phenotype and relatively low frequency in peripheral blood.

Material: blood, either unsorted or a sorted T cell fraction (not recorded which). The chain employs TRBV7-2 and TRBJ1-1; D not resolved. This sequence originates from a male donor with ankylosing spondylitis or in good health (not recorded which). CDR3 protein: CASSLDGFTNTEAFF. The CDR3 nucleotides read TGTGCCAGCAGCTTAGACGGCTTTACCAACACTGAAGCTTTCTTT.